Listed below are T cell receptor beta chains from one sample, sequenced in a study of blood T cell repertoires in COVID-19. Clones were read by immunoSEQ multiplex PCR, and TCRdb kept only the in-frame ones, dropping some. The data contain 85,000 to 90,000 clones, 75% to 90% of them seen just once; the ten biggest clones take up 1% to 1.5%. Specimen: peripheral blood. All receptors come from a man aged 80 or over with active or convalescent COVID-19. Each CDR3 is given with its conserved first and last residue. D genes are given only for firm matches. Clone sizes are given selectively: once, few, many, or a class where the clone is expanded.

>TRBJ2-2|NA|TRBD2|TRBV5-4
TGTGCCAGCAGCTTGGAACTAGCGGGCGGGGAGCTGTTTTTT
CASSLELAGGELFF
>TRBJ2-5|NA|TRBD2|TRBV4-2
TGTGCCAGCAGCCAACTAGCGGGGGGGGTAGAGACCCAGTACTTC
CASSQLAGGVETQYF
>TRBJ1-5|NA|NA|TRBV7-2
TGTGCCAGCAGCTTAGCGCAAGGGGGGGCTGGTCAGCCCCAGCATTTT
CASSLAQGGAGQPQHF
>TRBJ2-1|NA|TRBD2|TRBV5-4
TGTGCCAGCAGTTTGGTCGCGGGAGGCCTGAATGAGCAGTTCTTC
CASSLVAGGLNEQFF
>TRBJ1-1|NA|NA|TRBV27
TGTGCCAGCAGCCACCCAAGGGGTGAAGCTTTCTTT
CASSHPRGEAFF
>TRBJ2-1|once|NA|TRBV18
TGTGCCAGCTCACCAACAACTAGCACGTATGAGCAGTTCTTC
CASSPTTSTYEQFF
>TRBJ2-7|NA|TRBD2|TRBV19
TGTGCCAGTAGTCTCCTAGCGGAGCCGTTGAGCAATGGGTACTACGAGCAGTACTTC
CASSLLAEPLSNGYYEQYF
>TRBJ1-6|NA|TRBD1|TRBV19
TGTGCCAGTAGTATCGGACAGGGGGTTAATTCACCCCTCCACTTT
CASSIGQGVNSPLHF
>TRBJ2-1|NA|TRBD2|TRBV7-2
TGTGCCAGCAGCTTCCCGGGTAGCGGGAGGACTTACAATGAGCAGTTCTTC
CASSFPGSGRTYNEQFF
>TRBJ2-1|NA|TRBD1|TRBV5-1
TGCGCCAGCAGCCCCTGGGTCGGGACAGAAGATCTTTACAATGAGCAGTTCTTC
CASSPWVGTEDLYNEQFF
>TRBJ2-3|NA|TRBD2|TRBV30
TGTGCCTGGAGTCCATGGGGGGGTTCGGCAGATACGCAGTATTTT
CAWSPWGGSADTQYF
>TRBJ1-6|NA|NA|TRBV28
TGTGCCAGCAGTCCTGAACTAAATTCACCCCTCCACTTT
CASSPELNSPLHF
>TRBJ2-3|once|TRBD2|TRBV5-1
TGCGCCAGCAGCTTAGAGCGGGAGGGCCTCACAGATACGCAGTATTTT
CASSLEREGLTDTQYF
>TRBJ2-7|NA|NA|TRBV23-1
TGCGCCAGCAGTCGGACGGGTTCGGGGGAGCAGTACTTC
CASSRTGSGEQYF
>TRBJ2-7|NA|NA|TRBV5-6
TGTGCCAGCAGCCCGACGTGGTGGGCCGACGAGCAGTACTTC
CASSPTWWADEQYF
>TRBJ1-2|medium-sized|TRBD1|TRBV11-2
TGTGCCAGCAGCTTAGCCCTGACAGGGGGCGATGGCTACACCTTC
CASSLALTGGDGYTF
>TRBJ2-6|NA|TRBD2|TRBV19
TGTGCCAGTAGTATAATCGGACTAGCGCCTGGGGCCAACGTCCTGACTTTC
CASSIIGLAPGANVLTF
>TRBJ2-2|NA|TRBD1|TRBV10-3
TGTGCCAACAAACAGGGGCCGAACACCGGGGAGCTGTTTTTT
CANKQGPNTGELFF
>TRBJ2-3|NA|TRBD2|TRBV7-2
TGTGCCAGCAGCGGAACCGGACTAGCCAACACAGATACGCAGTATTTT
CASSGTGLANTDTQYF
>TRBJ1-5|NA|TRBD1|TRBV2
TGTGCCAGCAGACCCACAGGGGTGGTTGGTCAGCCCCAGCATTTT
CASRPTGVVGQPQHF
>TRBJ2-4|NA|TRBD1|TRBV5-1
TGCGCCAGCAGCCTCGGACAGGGGGTAGCCAAAAACATTCAGTACTTC
CASSLGQGVAKNIQYF
>TRBJ1-5|NA|NA|TRBV30
TGTGCCGGCCTTCCTTCGCAGGGAAATCAGCCCCAGCATTTT
CAGLPSQGNQPQHF
>TRBJ1-3|NA|NA|TRBV2
TGTGCCAGCAGTGGTGACAGGACCGGAAACACCATATATTTT
CASSGDRTGNTIYF
>TRBJ1-3|NA|NA|TRBV5-1
TGCGCCAGCAGCCTATCAAGCTTCTCTGGAAACACCATATATTTT
CASSLSSFSGNTIYF
>TRBJ2-3|NA|TRBD2|TRBV3-1/TRBV3-2
TGTGCCAGCAGCGGGGGGACTAGCGGGAAGGCAGATACGCAGTATTTT
CASSGGTSGKADTQYF
>TRBJ2-3|few|TRBD2|TRBV5-1
TGCGCCAGCAGCTCCGACTTAGCGGGATCGGGCACAGATACGCAGTATTTT
CASSSDLAGSGTDTQYF
>TRBJ1-2|NA|NA|TRBV13
TGTGCCAGCAGCTTAGGGGACAGAGCCTATGGCTACACCTTC
CASSLGDRAYGYTF
>TRBJ2-5|NA|NA|TRBV5-1
TGCGCCAGCAGCTTGATGGGAGTCGGGGAGACCCAGTACTTC
CASSLMGVGETQYF
>TRBJ1-1|NA|TRBD1|TRBV6-5
TGTGCCAGCAACAACAGGGGTGGCACTGAAGCTTTCTTT
CASNNRGGTEAFF
>TRBJ1-6|medium-sized|NA|TRBV4-1
TGCGCCAGCAGCCAGTTACAGGGTTCACCCCTCCACTTT
CASSQLQGSPLHF